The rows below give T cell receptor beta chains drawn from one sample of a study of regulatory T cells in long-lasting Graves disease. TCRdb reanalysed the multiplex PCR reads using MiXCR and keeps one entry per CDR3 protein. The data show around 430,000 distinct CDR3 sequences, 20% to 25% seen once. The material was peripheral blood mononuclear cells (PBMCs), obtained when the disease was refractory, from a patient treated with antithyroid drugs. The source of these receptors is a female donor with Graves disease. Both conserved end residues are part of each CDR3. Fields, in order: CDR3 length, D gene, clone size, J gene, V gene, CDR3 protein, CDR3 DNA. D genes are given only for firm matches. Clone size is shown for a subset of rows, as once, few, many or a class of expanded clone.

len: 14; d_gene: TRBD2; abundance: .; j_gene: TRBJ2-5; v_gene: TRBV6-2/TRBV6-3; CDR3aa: CASSYRGGRETQYF; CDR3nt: TGTGCCAGCAGTTACCGGGGGGGGCGGGAGACCCAGTACTTC
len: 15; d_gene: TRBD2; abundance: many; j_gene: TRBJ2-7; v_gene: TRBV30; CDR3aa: CAWSVGLAGDYEQYF; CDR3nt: TGTGCCTGGAGTGTAGGACTAGCGGGAGACTACGAGCAGTACTTC
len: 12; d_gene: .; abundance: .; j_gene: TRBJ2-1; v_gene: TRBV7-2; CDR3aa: CASSSLGGEQFF; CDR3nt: TGTGCCAGCAGCTCTTTAGGCGGTGAGCAGTTCTTC
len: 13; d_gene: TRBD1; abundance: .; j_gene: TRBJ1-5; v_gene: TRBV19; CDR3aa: CASSKTGGQSQHF; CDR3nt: TGTGCCAGTAGTAAAACAGGGGGGCAGTCCCAGCATTTT
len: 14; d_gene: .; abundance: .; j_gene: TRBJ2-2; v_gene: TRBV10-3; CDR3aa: CAIKPHPNTGELFF; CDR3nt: TGTGCCATCAAGCCTCACCCAAACACCGGGGAGCTGTTTTTT
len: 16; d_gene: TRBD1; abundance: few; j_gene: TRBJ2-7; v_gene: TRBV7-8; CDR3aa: CASSLATPGQGYEQYF; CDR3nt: TGTGCCAGCAGCTTAGCGACCCCGGGACAGGGCTACGAGCAGTACTTC
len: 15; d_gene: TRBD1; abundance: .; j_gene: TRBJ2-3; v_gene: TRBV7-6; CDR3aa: CASSLARGHTDTQYF; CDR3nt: TGTGCCAGCAGCTTAGCGAGGGGGCACACAGATACGCAGTATTTT
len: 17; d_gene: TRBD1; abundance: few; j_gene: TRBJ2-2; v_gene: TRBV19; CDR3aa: CASIRPPGQGGVGELFF; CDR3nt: TGTGCCAGTATTAGGCCCCCGGGACAGGGAGGAGTCGGGGAGCTGTTTTTT
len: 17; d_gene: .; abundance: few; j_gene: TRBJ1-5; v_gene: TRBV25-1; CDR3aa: CASSVPGKGQTYQPQHF; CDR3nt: TGTGCCAGCAGTGTTCCTGGGAAGGGGCAGACCTATCAGCCCCAGCATTTT
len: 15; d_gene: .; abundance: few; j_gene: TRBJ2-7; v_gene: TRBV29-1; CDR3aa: CSVVFRGTPSYEQYF; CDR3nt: TGCAGCGTTGTCTTTCGAGGGACTCCTTCCTACGAGCAGTACTTC
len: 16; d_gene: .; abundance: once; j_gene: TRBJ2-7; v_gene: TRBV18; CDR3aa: CASSPVMDTTPYEQYF; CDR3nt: TGTGCCAGCTCACCAGTTATGGACACCACTCCCTACGAGCAGTACTTC
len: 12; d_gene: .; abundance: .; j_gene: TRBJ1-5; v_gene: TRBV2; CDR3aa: CASSVPPGPQHF; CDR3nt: TGTGCCAGCAGTGTGCCCCCTGGGCCCCAGCATTTT
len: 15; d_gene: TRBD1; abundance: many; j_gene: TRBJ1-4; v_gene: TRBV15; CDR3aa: CATSMPGTGNEKLFF; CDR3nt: TGTGCCACCAGCATGCCAGGGACAGGGAATGAAAAACTGTTTTTT
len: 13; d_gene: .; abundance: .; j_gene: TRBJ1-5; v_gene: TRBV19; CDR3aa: CASSAGGRQPQHF; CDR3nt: TGTGCCAGTAGTGCGGGGGGTCGTCAGCCCCAGCATTTT
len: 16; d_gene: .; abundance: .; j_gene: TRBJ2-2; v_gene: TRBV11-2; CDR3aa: CASSSSWGTDSGELFF; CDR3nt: TGTGCCAGCAGCTCATCCTGGGGGACGGATTCAGGGGAGCTGTTTTTT
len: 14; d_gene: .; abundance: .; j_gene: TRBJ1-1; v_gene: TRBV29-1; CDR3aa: CSVEGRGKDTEAFF; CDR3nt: TGCAGCGTTGAGGGCAGGGGCAAGGACACTGAAGCTTTCTTT